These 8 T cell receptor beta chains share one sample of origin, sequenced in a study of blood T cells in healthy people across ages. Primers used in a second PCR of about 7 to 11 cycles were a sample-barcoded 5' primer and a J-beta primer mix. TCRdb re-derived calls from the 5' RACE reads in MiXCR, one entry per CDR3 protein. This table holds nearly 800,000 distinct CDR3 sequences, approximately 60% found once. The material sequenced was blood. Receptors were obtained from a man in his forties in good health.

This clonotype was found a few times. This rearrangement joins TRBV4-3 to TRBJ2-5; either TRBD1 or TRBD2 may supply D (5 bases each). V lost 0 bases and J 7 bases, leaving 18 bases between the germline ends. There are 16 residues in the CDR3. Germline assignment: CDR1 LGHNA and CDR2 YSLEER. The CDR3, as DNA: TGCGCCAGCAGCCAAGAACACCTCCGGGGCCGGCGGACCCAGTACTTC. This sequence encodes CASSQEHLRGRRTQYF.

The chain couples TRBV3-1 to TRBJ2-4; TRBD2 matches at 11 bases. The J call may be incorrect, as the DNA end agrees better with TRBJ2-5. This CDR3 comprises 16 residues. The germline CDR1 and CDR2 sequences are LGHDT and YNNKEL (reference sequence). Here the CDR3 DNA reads TGTGCCAGCAGCCCCTTAGCGGGGGGGCCGGTGGAGACCCAGTACTTC. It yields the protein CASSPLAGGPVETQYF.

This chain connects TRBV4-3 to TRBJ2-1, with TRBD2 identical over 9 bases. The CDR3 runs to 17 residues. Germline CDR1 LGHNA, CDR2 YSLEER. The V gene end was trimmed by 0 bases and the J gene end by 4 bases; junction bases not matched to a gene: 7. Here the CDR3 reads CASSQDRAGGVYNEQFF. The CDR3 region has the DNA TGCGCCAGCAGCCAAGATCGCGCGGGAGGGGTTTACAATGAGCAGTTCTTC.

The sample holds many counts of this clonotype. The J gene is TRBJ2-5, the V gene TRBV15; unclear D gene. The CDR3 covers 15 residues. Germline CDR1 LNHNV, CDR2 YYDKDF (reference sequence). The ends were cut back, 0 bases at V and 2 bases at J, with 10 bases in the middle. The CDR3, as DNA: TGTGCCACCAGCAGAGATAACCCCGGACAAGAGACCCAGTACTTC. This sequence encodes CATSRDNPGQETQYF.

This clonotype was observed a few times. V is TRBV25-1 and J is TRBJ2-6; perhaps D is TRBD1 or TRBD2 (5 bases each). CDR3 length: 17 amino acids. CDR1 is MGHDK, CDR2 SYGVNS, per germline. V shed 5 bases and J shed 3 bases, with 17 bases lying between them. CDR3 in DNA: TGTGCCAGCAGTCGGGGCTCAGGACCTAATGGGGCCAACGTCCTGACTTTC. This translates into CASSRGSGPNGANVLTF.

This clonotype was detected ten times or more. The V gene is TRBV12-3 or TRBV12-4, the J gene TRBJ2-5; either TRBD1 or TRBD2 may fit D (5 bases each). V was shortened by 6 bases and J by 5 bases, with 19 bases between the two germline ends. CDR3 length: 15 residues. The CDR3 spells CASSPEVWGSETQYF. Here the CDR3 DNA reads TGTGCCAGCAGCCCCGAAGTGTGGGGGTCGGAGACCCAGTACTTC.

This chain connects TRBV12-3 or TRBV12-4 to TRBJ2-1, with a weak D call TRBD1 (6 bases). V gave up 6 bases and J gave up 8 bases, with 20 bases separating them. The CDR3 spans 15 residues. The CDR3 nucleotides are TGTGCCAGCAGGCGGACAGAGATTGGTGGGGATGAGCAGTTCTTC. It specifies CASRRTEIGGDEQFF.

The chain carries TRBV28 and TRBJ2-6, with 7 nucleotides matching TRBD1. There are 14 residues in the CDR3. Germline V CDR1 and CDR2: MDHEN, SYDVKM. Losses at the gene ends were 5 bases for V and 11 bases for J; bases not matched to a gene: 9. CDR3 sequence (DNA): TGTGCCAGCAGTCACAGACAGGGACCGGACGTCCTGACTTTC. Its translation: CASSHRQGPDVLTF.